The 14 T cell receptor beta chains below all came from one sample that was sequenced in a study of blood T cell repertoires in COVID-19. Only in-frame clones appear in the TCRdb table, and some are missing; sequencing was by immunoSEQ multiplex PCR. The sample contains some 230,000 clones, roughly four fifths of which appear only once. Sequenced input: peripheral blood. The receptors originated from a woman aged 55-70 years with acute or convalescent COVID-19.

The rearrangement uses TRBV28 and TRBJ1-2, with a weak D call TRBD1 (5 bases). V lost 1 base and J 7 bases, leaving 25 bases between the germline ends. In germline, CDR1 is MDHEN, CDR2 SYDVKM. This CDR3 has 18 residues. The DNA of the CDR3 is TGTGCCAGCAGTTTATATGGTGGTTCGGCAGGCGATAGGGGTGGCTACACCTTC. Protein: CASSLYGGSAGDRGGYTF.

This chain joins TRBV3-1 (or the pseudogene TRBV3-2) and TRBJ1-6, with D perhaps matching TRBD1 (6 bases). The germline CDR1 and CDR2 sequences are LGHDT and YNNKEL (reference sequence). V was clipped by 6 bases and J by 3 bases, with 15 bases between them. The CDR3 is made up of 16 amino acids. The CDR3 loop reads CASREGGPSYNSPLHF. The CDR3 region has the DNA TGTGCCAGCAGGGAAGGGGGTCCAAGCTATAATTCACCCCTCCACTTT.

The CDR3 DNA sequence: TGTGCCAGCAGCTTAGTCGGGAAGGTAGAAGGCCTTAAGTTGGGCTACACCTTC. It specifies CASSLVGKVEGLKLGYTF. The V and J genes are TRBV7-8 and TRBJ1-2; D ambiguous. Germline assignment: CDR1 SGHVS and CDR2 FQNEAQ. The CDR3 has 18 amino acids. V was clipped by 1 base and J by 8 bases, with 26 bases between them.

The chain recombines TRBV5-6 with TRBJ2-7; 9 bases agree with TRBD1. Trimming removed 5 bases from V and 4 bases from J; junction bases left unmatched: 7. Germline CDR1 and CDR2: SGHDT and YYEEEE. The CDR3 runs 14 residues. CDR3 nucleotide sequence: TGTGCCAGCAGTGGGGGGACAGGGACGTACGAGCAGTACTTC. Encoded protein: CASSGGTGTYEQYF.

The chain is built from TRBV20-1 and TRBJ1-2, with D uncertain. The germline V and J ends were trimmed by 7 bases and 8 bases, with 14 bases remaining between them. Germline lookup yields CDR1 DFQATT and CDR2 SNEGSKA (reference sequence). This CDR3 region has 11 residues. The CDR3 is CSVGPTGGYTF. In nucleotides, the CDR3 is TGCAGTGTTGGCCCCACGGGAGGCTACACCTTC.

V is TRBV6-5 and J is TRBJ2-7; D is perhaps TRBD2 (5 bases). The V end lost 0 bases, the J end lost 2 bases, and 14 bases lay between the germline ends. Germline V CDR1 and CDR2: MNHEY, SVGAGI. The CDR3 is 16 amino acids. Here the CDR3 DNA reads TGTGCCAGCAGTTACTCGTCTGGAGACGGGACCTACGAGCAGTACTTC. It specifies CASSYSSGDGTYEQYF.

This sequence joins TRBV5-1 and TRBJ1-1; D ambiguous. V shed 5 bases and J shed 0 bases, with 17 bases lying between them. CDR3 size: 16 residues. Germline V gene data show CDR1 as SGHRS and CDR2 as YFSETQ. The DNA for the CDR3 is TGCGCCAGCAGAGTTAGCCCGACCGTTGTGAACACTGAAGCTTTCTTT. This sequence encodes CASRVSPTVVNTEAFF.

V is TRBV4-1 and J is TRBJ1-6, with 7 bases that match TRBD1. The CDR3 is 14 amino acids. The germline gives CDR1 MGHRA, CDR2 YSYEKL. With V trimmed by 4 bases and J by 7 bases, 4 bases remained unmatched. Here the CDR3 DNA reads TGCGCCAGCAGCCCGGGACAGAAAAATTCACCCCTCCACTTT. This codes for CASSPGQKNSPLHF.

The chain employs TRBV5-1 and TRBJ2-7; 10 nucleotides align to TRBD2. Losses at the gene ends were 4 bases for V and 6 bases for J; bases not matched to a gene: 4. The germline V gene encodes CDR1 SGHRS and CDR2 YFSETQ. The CDR3 extends over 13 amino acids. Here the CDR3 DNA reads TGCGCCAGCAGCCTACGGACTAGCGGCGAGCAGTACTTC. This sequence encodes CASSLRTSGEQYF. Based on the CDR3 plus reference TRBV5-1 and TRBJ2-7, the full variable domain is KAGVTQTPRYLIKTRGQQVTLSCSPISGHRSVSWYQQTPGQGLQFLFEYFSETQRNKGNFPGRFSGRQFSNSRSEMNVSTLELGDSALYLCASSLRTSGEQYFGPGTRLTVT.

V and J are TRBV5-1 and TRBJ2-1; D gene uncertain. V was trimmed by 4 bases and J by 0 bases, leaving 8 bases between them. Germline V lookup: CDR1 SGHRS, CDR2 YFSETQ. The length of the CDR3 is 14 residues. The CDR3 is CASSEQSSYNEQFF. In DNA, the CDR3 is TGCGCCAGCAGCGAACAAAGCTCCTACAATGAGCAGTTCTTC.

The J gene is TRBJ2-5, the V gene TRBV6-2 or TRBV6-3; 10 bases fit TRBD2. V lost 2 bases and J lost 5; bases outside the gene matches: 5. The CDR3 has 15 amino acids. Germline V gives CDR1 MNHEY, CDR2 SVGEGT. CDR3 sequence reads: CASSYTSSGGETQYF. Written as DNA, the CDR3 is TGTGCCAGCAGTTACACTTCTAGCGGGGGTGAGACCCAGTACTTC.

This clone was counted only a few times. The chain employs TRBV7-2 and TRBJ1-2, with D possibly being TRBD1 (6 bases). Per germline, CDR1 SGHTA and CDR2 FQGNSA. Trimming removed 5 bases from V and 0 bases from J, with 10 bases in between. The CDR3 loop spans 14 amino acids. CDR3 DNA: TGTGCCAGCAGCGCCGGGACACCTAACTATGGCTACACCTTC. Its translation: CASSAGTPNYGYTF.

Notes on this clone: At one boundary the junction diverges from the germline segment, which might be a read error. The chain carries TRBV2 and TRBJ1-4; the D gene is possibly TRBD1 (6 bases). The germline V gene encodes CDR1 SNHLY and CDR2 FYNNEI. This CDR3 is 18 amino acids long. The CDR3: CASREGTLLRVTNEKLFF. CDR3 sequence (DNA): TGTGCCAGCAGGGAAGGGACACTCCTAAGGGTGACTAATGAAAAACTGTTTTTT. Drawing the rest from reference TRBV2 and TRBJ1-4, the complete variable domain is EPEVTQTPSHQVTQMGQEVILRCVPISNHLYFYWYRQILGQKVEFLVSFYNNEISEKSEIFDDQFSVERPDGSNFTLKIRSTKLEDSAMYFCASREGTLLRVTNEKLFFGSGTQLSVL.

The chain recombines TRBV7-2 with TRBJ1-4; tentatively, D is TRBD1 (6 bases). The CDR3 sequence is 13 residues long. Germline lookup yields CDR1 SGHTA and CDR2 FQGNSA. Trimming removed 2 bases at V and 8 bases at J, with 9 bases between. This chain's CDR3 is CASSLTGYEKLFF. For the CDR3, the DNA is TGTGCCAGCAGCTTAACAGGGTACGAAAAACTGTTTTTT.